This T cell receptor beta chain comes out of a study of CD8 T cells in Susac syndrome. Random hexamers were used to reverse transcribe about 0.5 to 1 ug of RNA. TCRdb fed the immunoSEQ multiplex PCR reads into MiXCR, producing one record per CDR3 protein. The sample includes about 210,000 distinct CDR3 sequences, approximately 95% of them seen just once. From blood CD8+ and CD4+ T cells, TCR beta sequences were generated. The length of the CDR3 is 16 residues. Germline CDR1 and CDR2: KGHDR and SFDVKD. V was trimmed by 4 bases and J by 5 bases, leaving 16 bases between them. The rearrangement joins TRBV24-1 to TRBJ2-2; possible D gene TRBD1, 6 bases. The material sequenced was CD4+ T cells from PBMCs. This clonotype originated in a human donor with multiple sclerosis. The CDR3 sequence: CATSDTRGQRTGELFF. The CDR3 nucleotides are TGTGCCACCAGTGACACCCGCGGACAGCGGACCGGGGAGCTGTTTTTT.